The rows below give T cell receptor beta chains drawn from one sample of a study of spatial heterogeneity in lung cancer. TCRdb reprocessed the 5' RACE reads via MiXCR and lists one record per CDR3 protein. This table holds more than 75,000 distinct CDR3 sequences, approximately 19% found once. The starting material was PBMCs, obtained at follow-up. These receptors came from a male donor with early-stage non-small cell lung cancer. Both conserved end residues are part of each CDR3. Each record gives: clone size, D gene, CDR3 length, J gene, V gene, CDR3 protein, CDR3 DNA. A D gene is named only where the DNA matches it firmly. Expanded clones get a size class; other rows say once, few or many, or leave the size out.

abundance: .; d_gene: TRBD2; len: 17; j_gene: TRBJ2-5; v_gene: TRBV30; CDR3aa: CAWSVGRLAGRGETQYF; CDR3nt: TGTGCCTGGAGTGTAGGCCGACTAGCGGGGAGGGGAGAGACCCAGTACTTC
abundance: many; d_gene: TRBD1; len: 19; j_gene: TRBJ2-2; v_gene: TRBV23-1; CDR3aa: CASSQTLTGGQRNTGELFF; CDR3nt: TGCGCCAGCAGCCAAACGTTGACAGGGGGTCAAAGAAACACCGGGGAGCTGTTTTTT
abundance: .; d_gene: .; len: 15; j_gene: TRBJ1-2; v_gene: TRBV7-2; CDR3aa: CASSLVLAETYGYTF; CDR3nt: TGTGCCAGCAGCTTAGTTTTGGCAGAAACCTATGGCTACACCTTC
abundance: few; d_gene: .; len: 13; j_gene: TRBJ1-1; v_gene: TRBV30; CDR3aa: CAWRGSGRTEAFF; CDR3nt: TGTGCCTGGAGGGGTTCAGGGAGGACTGAAGCTTTCTTT
abundance: few; d_gene: TRBD2; len: 13; j_gene: TRBJ2-1; v_gene: TRBV25-1; CDR3aa: CASRGGPRNEQFF; CDR3nt: TGTGCCAGCAGGGGAGGGCCTCGGAATGAGCAGTTCTTC
abundance: .; d_gene: .; len: 15; j_gene: TRBJ2-2; v_gene: TRBV4-3; CDR3aa: CASSQEVHNTGELFF; CDR3nt: TGCGCCAGCAGCCAAGAGGTCCATAACACCGGGGAGCTGTTTTTT
abundance: many; d_gene: .; len: 13; j_gene: TRBJ2-2; v_gene: TRBV30; CDR3aa: CAWSVSSPGELFF; CDR3nt: TGTGCCTGGAGTGTATCCTCGCCCGGGGAGCTGTTTTTT
abundance: .; d_gene: .; len: 15; j_gene: TRBJ2-1; v_gene: TRBV7-8; CDR3aa: CASSLVGGSRDEQFF; CDR3nt: TGTGCCAGCAGCTTAGTAGGTGGGAGTAGGGATGAGCAGTTCTTC
abundance: .; d_gene: .; len: 12; j_gene: TRBJ2-5; v_gene: TRBV7-2; CDR3aa: CASSPQEVTQYF; CDR3nt: TGTGCCAGCAGCCCACAAGAGGTTACCCAGTACTTC
abundance: many; d_gene: TRBD2; len: 11; j_gene: TRBJ2-1; v_gene: TRBV7-2; CDR3aa: CASRLAAEQFF; CDR3nt: TGTGCCAGCAGACTAGCGGCGGAGCAGTTCTTC
abundance: .; d_gene: .; len: 13; j_gene: TRBJ1-5; v_gene: TRBV19; CDR3aa: CASSIKDNQPQHF; CDR3nt: TGTGCCAGTAGTATAAAAGACAATCAGCCCCAGCATTTT
abundance: few; d_gene: .; len: 16; j_gene: TRBJ2-3; v_gene: TRBV24-1; CDR3aa: CATSDQQGTSTDTQYF; CDR3nt: TGTGCCACCAGTGATCAGCAGGGGACTAGCACAGATACGCAGTATTTT
abundance: .; d_gene: TRBD2; len: 16; j_gene: TRBJ2-2; v_gene: TRBV5-4; CDR3aa: CASSPAIAGYTGELFF; CDR3nt: TGTGCCAGCAGCCCGGCGATAGCGGGATACACCGGGGAGCTGTTTTTT
abundance: few; d_gene: .; len: 14; j_gene: TRBJ1-2; v_gene: TRBV4-1; CDR3aa: CASSQEYMRYGYTF; CDR3nt: TGCGCCAGCAGCCAAGAGTACATGAGATATGGCTACACCTTC